This T cell receptor beta chain was profiled in a study of blood T cell repertoires in COVID-19. The wider study: The samples span acute and convalescent COVID-19 from the United States, Italy and Spain. PBMCs, B-cell-depleted T cells, or T cells were the source of the cDNA or gDNA that made up the material.

Original handling: The assay estimated nucleated cells by amplifying reference gene primers. The table came from immunoSEQ multiplex PCR; TCRdb's copy has only in-frame clones and leaves some out. The V and J calls and clone size were taken over from that table, and D and trimming were inferred from the DNA. The sample has roughly 57,000 clones, around nine tenths seen once. This clonotype was sampled from a man older than 75 with acute or convalescent COVID-19. Sequenced input: peripheral blood.

CDR3 region: CASSLRTGSTEAFF. The CDR3 DNA reads TGTGCCAGCAGTCTCCGGACAGGGTCGACTGAAGCTTTCTTT. The chain recombines TRBV6-5 with TRBJ1-1; 8 nucleotides align to TRBD1. The CDR3 has 14 residues. The ends lost 5 bases at V and 5 bases at J; junction bases unmatched: 7. Germline V gene sequence: CDR1 MNHEY, CDR2 SVGAGI.